The clone carrying this T cell receptor beta chain showed up many times. The sample belongs to a study of early T cells in non-severe SARS-CoV-2 infection. Study context: The authors sequenced bulk RNA from unsorted whole blood, leaving chains unpaired.

Germline trimming cut 4 bases from V and 12 bases from J; bases unmatched to any gene: 6. Germline V gene data show CDR1 as DFQATT and CDR2 as SNEGSKA (reference sequence). This CDR3 spans 13 amino acids. Attached unique molecular identifiers marked individual cDNA molecules. Each CDR3 protein gets one entry after TCRdb re-called the 5' RACE reads with MiXCR. In the table there are roughly 45,000 distinct CDR3 sequences, about 4.1% of which are singletons. The rearrangement uses TRBV20-1 and TRBJ1-4; 12 positions agree with TRBD1. What was sequenced was whole blood. The sequence came from an adult who was a healthcare worker with PCR-confirmed SARS-CoV-2 infection or an uninfected control (not recorded which). The CDR3 is CSAMGQGAQELFF. CDR3 nucleotide sequence: TGCAGTGCTATGGGACAGGGGGCACAGGAACTGTTTTTT.